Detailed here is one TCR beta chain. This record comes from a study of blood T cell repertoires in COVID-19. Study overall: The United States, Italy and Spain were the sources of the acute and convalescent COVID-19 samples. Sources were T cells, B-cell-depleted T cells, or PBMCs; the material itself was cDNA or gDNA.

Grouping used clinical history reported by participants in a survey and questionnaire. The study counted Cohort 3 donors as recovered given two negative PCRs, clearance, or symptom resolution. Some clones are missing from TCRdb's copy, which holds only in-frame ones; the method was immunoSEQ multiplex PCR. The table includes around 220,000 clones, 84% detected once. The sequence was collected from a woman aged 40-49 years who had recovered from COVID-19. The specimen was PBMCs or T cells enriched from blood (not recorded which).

The CDR3 DNA follows: TGTGCCAGCAGCCCCCGGACAGGCTACAATGAGCAGTTCTTC. This translates into CASSPRTGYNEQFF. This chain uses TRBV7-9 with TRBJ2-1, with TRBD1 matching over 7 bases. This CDR3 has 14 amino acids. V was clipped by 5 bases and J by 3 bases; unmatched bases: 4. The V gene's germline CDR1 is SEHNR and CDR2 FQNEAQ (reference sequence).